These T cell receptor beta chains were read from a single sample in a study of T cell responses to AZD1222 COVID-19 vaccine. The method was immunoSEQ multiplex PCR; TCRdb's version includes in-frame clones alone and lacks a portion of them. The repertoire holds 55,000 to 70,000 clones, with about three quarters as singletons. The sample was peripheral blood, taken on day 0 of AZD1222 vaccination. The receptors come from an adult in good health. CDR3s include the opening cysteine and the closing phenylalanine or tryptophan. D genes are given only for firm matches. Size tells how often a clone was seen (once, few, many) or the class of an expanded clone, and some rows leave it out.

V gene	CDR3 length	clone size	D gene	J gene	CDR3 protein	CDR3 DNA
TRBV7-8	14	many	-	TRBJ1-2	CASSVRNPNYGYTF	TGTGCCAGCTCCGTGAGAAACCCTAACTATGGCTACACCTTC
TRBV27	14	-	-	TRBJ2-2	CASSLSGNTGELFF	TGTGCCAGCAGTCTCTCAGGAAACACCGGGGAGCTGTTTTTT
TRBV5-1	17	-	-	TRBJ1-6	CASSSSEWGLRNSPLHF	TGCGCCAGCAGCTCGAGCGAATGGGGGCTAAGGAATTCACCCCTCCACTTT
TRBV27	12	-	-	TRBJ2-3	CASSGRVGTQYF	TGTGCCAGCAGTGGCCGAGTAGGTACGCAGTATTTT
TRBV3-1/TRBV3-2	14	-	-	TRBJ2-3	CASSPFSRSDTQYF	TGTGCCAGCAGCCCGTTCTCCAGGTCAGATACGCAGTATTTT
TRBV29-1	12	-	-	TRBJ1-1	CSVAPGDTEAFF	TGCAGCGTGGCGCCGGGGGACACTGAAGCTTTCTTT
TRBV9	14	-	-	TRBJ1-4	CASSAGAINEKLFF	TGTGCCAGCAGCGCCGGGGCTATTAATGAAAAACTGTTTTTT
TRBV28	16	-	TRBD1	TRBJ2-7	CASSLEQGAASYEQYF	TGTGCCAGCAGTTTAGAACAGGGGGCGGCATCCTACGAGCAGTACTTC
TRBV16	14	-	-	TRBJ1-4	CASSQGGGDEKLFF	TGTGCCAGCAGCCAGGGGGGCGGCGACGAAAAACTGTTTTTT
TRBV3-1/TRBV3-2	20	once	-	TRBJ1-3	CASSPPILGQSLPGRNTIYF	TGTGCCAGCAGCCCTCCCATCTTAGGACAATCCCTGCCAGGCAGAAACACCATATATTTT
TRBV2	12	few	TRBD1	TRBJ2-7	CASTGTGSGQYF	TGTGCCAGCACTGGGACAGGTTCTGGGCAGTACTTC
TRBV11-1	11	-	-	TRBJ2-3	CASSSFEAQYF	TGTGCCAGCAGCTCGTTCGAAGCGCAGTATTTT
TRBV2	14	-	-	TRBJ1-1	CASRLQQSFTEAFF	TGTGCCAGCCGACTTCAACAGAGTTTCACTGAAGCTTTCTTT
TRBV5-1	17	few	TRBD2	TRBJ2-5	CASSLAATSGGGETQYF	TGCGCCAGCAGCTTGGCCGCGACTAGCGGGGGAGGTGAGACCCAGTACTTC
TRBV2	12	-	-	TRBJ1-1	CASSPQDNEAFF	TGTGCCAGCAGCCCACAGGATAATGAAGCTTTCTTT
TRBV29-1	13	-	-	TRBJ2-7	CSVKGLLRYEQYF	TGCAGCGTTAAAGGACTCCTGCGGTACGAGCAGTACTTC
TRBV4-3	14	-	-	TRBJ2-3	CASSQEGLGLTQYF	TGCGCCAGCAGCCAAGAGGGCCTTGGTTTGACGCAGTATTTT
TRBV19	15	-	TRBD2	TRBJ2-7	CASTSGAAPSYEQYF	TGTGCCAGTACTAGCGGGGCCGCACCTTCCTACGAGCAGTACTTC
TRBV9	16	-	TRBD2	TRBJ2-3	CASSPSAGGPADTQYF	TGTGCCAGCAGCCCCTCCGCGGGGGGGCCAGCAGATACGCAGTATTTT
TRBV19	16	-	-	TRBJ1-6	CASSFGKGRERSPLHF	TGTGCCAGTAGTTTCGGGAAGGGGCGGGAACGGTCACCCCTCCACTTT
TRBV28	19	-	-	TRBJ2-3	CASSRQSFGRGTSTDTQYF	TGTGCCAGCAGTCGACAAAGTTTCGGCAGGGGGACTAGCACAGATACGCAGTATTTT
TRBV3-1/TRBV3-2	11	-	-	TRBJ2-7	CASSQVYEQYF	TGTGCCAGCAGCCAGGTTTACGAGCAGTACTTC
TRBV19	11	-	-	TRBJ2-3	CASSDRDTQYF	TGTGCCAGTAGTGATCGAGATACGCAGTATTTT
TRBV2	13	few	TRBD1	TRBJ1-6	CASKRDSNSPLHF	TGTGCCAGCAAGAGGGACAGTAATTCACCCCTCCACTTT
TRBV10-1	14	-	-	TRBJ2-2	CASSEGTNTGELFF	TGCGCCAGCAGTGAGGGGACGAACACCGGGGAGCTGTTTTTT
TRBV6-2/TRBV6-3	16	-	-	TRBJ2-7	CASSPLGTQNSYEQYF	TGTGCCAGCAGCCCTCTCGGGACCCAAAATTCCTACGAGCAGTACTTC
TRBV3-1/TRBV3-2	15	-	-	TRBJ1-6	CASRETELYNSPLHF	TGTGCCAGCAGGGAAACAGAGCTCTATAATTCACCCCTCCACTTT
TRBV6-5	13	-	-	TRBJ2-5	CASQQESQETQYF	TGTGCCAGCCAGCAGGAGAGTCAAGAGACCCAGTACTTC
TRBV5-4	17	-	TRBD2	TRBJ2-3	CASSLEGSGGPTDTQYF	TGTGCCAGCAGCTTGGAGGGAAGCGGGGGGCCAACGGATACGCAGTATTTT
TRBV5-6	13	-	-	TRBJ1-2	CASSLERVGGYTF	TGTGCCAGCAGCTTGGAGAGGGTGGGCGGCTACACCTTC
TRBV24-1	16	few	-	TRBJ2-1	CATSDVVKSSYNEQFF	TGTGCCACCAGTGATGTCGTGAAAAGCTCCTACAATGAGCAGTTCTTC
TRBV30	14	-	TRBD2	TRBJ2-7	CALKRGTILYEQYF	TGTGCCTTAAAGCGGGGGACGATCCTCTACGAGCAGTACTTC
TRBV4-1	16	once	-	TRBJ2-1	CASSQEGGSSYNEQFF	TGCGCCAGCAGCCAAGAAGGGGGGTCCTCCTACAATGAGCAGTTCTTC
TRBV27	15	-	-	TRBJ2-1	CASSLHQSSYNEQFF	TGTGCCAGCAGTTTACACCAGAGCTCCTACAATGAGCAGTTCTTC
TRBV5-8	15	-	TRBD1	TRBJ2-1	CASSYRQGAANEQFF	TGTGCCAGCAGCTATCGTCAGGGGGCGGCCAATGAGCAGTTCTTC
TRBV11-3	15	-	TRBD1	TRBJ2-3	CASSPGTGHTDTQYF	TGTGCCAGCAGCCCCGGGACAGGGCACACAGATACGCAGTATTTT
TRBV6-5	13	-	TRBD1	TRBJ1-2	CASRWDRNYGYTF	TGTGCCAGCAGATGGGACAGAAACTATGGCTACACCTTC
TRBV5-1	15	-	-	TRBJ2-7	CASSLAPGSSYEQYF	TGCGCCAGCAGCTTGGCCCCCGGGAGCTCCTACGAGCAGTACTTC
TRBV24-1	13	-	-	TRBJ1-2	CATSDLTSYGYTF	TGTGCCACCAGTGATTTGACCAGCTATGGCTACACCTTC
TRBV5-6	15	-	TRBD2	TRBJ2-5	CASSLASSGRETQYF	TGTGCCAGCAGCTTGGCATCTAGCGGTCGGGAGACCCAGTACTTC
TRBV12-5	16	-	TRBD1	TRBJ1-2	CASAIKTGTEAYGYTF	TGTGCTAGTGCCATCAAAACCGGGACAGAAGCCTATGGCTACACCTTC
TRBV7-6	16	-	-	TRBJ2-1	CASSLTRGGSYNEQFF	TGTGCCAGCAGCTTAACTCGTGGGGGATCCTACAATGAGCAGTTCTTC
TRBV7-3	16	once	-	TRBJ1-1	CASSSYPGGEDTEAFF	TGTGCCAGCAGCTCCTATCCCGGGGGTGAGGACACTGAAGCTTTCTTT
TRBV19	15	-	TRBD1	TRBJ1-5	CATRTDRVSNQPQHF	TGTGCCACCAGAACCGACAGGGTTAGCAATCAGCCCCAGCATTTT
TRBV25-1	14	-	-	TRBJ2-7	CASSPRHQWNEQYF	TGTGCCAGCAGCCCCCGTCACCAGTGGAACGAGCAGTACTTC
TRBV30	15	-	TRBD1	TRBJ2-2	CARRQGVSNTGELFF	TGTGCTCGTAGACAGGGAGTCTCGAACACCGGGGAGCTGTTTTTT
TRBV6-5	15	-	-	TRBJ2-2	CASSYGGLRTGELFF	TGTGCCAGCAGTTACGGGGGTCTCCGGACCGGGGAGCTGTTTTTT
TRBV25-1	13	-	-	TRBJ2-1	CASSLQGSREQFF	TGTGCCAGCAGTTTGCAGGGGTCTCGTGAGCAGTTCTTC
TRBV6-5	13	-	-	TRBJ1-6	CASRGANNSPLHF	TGTGCCAGCCGGGGCGCGAATAATTCACCCCTCCACTTT
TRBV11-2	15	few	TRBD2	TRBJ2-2	CAVGRLAGGPGELFF	TGTGCCGTCGGACGGCTAGCGGGGGGGCCCGGGGAGCTGTTTTTT
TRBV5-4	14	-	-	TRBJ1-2	CASSQAGQRGGYTF	TGTGCCAGCAGCCAAGCAGGACAGAGGGGTGGCTACACCTTC
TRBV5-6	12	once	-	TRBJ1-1	CASSFINTEAFF	TGTGCCAGCAGCTTTATCAACACTGAAGCTTTCTTT
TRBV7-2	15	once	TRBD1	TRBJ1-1	CASRRQGDLSTEAFF	TGTGCCAGCAGGAGACAGGGAGACCTTAGCACTGAAGCTTTCTTT
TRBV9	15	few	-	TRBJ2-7	CASSPGGSRSYEQYF	TGTGCCAGCAGCCCCGGGGGTAGCCGGTCCTACGAGCAGTACTTC
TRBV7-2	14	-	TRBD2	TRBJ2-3	CASSPGLRTDTQYF	TGTGCCAGCAGCCCGGGACTACGCACAGATACGCAGTATTTT
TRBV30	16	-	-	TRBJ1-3	CAWSLWVLGDGNTIYF	TGTGCCTGGAGTCTCTGGGTGCTGGGGGACGGAAACACCATATATTTT
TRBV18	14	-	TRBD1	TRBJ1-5	CASSPRRGPGPQHF	TGTGCCAGCTCACCGCGGAGGGGGCCGGGGCCCCAGCATTTT
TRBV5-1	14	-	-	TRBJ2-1	CASSSGTGMVEQFF	TGCGCCAGCAGCTCTGGCACGGGCATGGTTGAGCAGTTCTTC
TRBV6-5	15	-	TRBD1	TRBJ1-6	CASSYSRQGNSPLHF	TGTGCCAGCAGTTACTCACGACAGGGGAATTCACCCCTCCACTTT